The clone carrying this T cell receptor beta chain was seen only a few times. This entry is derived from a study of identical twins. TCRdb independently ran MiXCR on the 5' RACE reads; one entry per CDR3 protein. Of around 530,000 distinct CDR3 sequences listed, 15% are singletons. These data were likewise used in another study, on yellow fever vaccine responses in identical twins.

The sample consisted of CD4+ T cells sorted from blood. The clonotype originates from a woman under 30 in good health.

The CDR3: CASSQGAWGTEAFF. In DNA form, the CDR3 reads TGTGCCAGCAGCCAAGGTGCGTGGGGCACTGAAGCTTTCTTT. J is TRBJ1-1 and V is TRBV3-1; no firm D call. Trimming took off 1 base at V and 4 bases at J, with 10 bases between the two ends. CDR3 length: 14 residues. CDR1 and CDR2 (germline): LGHDT, YNNKEL (reference sequence).